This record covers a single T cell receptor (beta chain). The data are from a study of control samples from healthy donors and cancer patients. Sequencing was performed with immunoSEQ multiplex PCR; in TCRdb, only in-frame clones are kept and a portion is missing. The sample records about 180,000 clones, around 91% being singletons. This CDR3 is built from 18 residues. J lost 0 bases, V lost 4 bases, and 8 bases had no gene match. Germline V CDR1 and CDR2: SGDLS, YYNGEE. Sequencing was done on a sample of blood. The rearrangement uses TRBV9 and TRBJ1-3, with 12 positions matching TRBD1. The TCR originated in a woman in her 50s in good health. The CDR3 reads CASSPRDRGRFSGNTIYF. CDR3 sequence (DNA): TGTGCCAGCAGCCCTCGGGACAGGGGGCGCTTCTCTGGAAACACCATATATTTT.